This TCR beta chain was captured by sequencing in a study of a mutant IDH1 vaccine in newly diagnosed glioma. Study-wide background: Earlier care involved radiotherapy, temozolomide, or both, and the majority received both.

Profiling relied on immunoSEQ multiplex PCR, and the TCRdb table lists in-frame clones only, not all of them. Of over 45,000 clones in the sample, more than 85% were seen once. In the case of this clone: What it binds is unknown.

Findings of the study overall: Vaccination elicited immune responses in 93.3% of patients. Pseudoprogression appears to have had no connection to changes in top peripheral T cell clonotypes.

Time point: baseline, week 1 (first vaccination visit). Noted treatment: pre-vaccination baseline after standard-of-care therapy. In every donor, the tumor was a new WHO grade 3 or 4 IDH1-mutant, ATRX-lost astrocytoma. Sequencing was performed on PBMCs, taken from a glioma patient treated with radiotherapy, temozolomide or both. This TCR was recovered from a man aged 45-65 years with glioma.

The CDR3 loop is CASSKLLTGVSYNEQFF. The DNA for the CDR3 is TGTGCCAGTAGTAAGCTCCTCACGGGAGTCTCCTACAATGAGCAGTTCTTC. The chain couples TRBV19 to TRBJ2-1; D possibly corresponds to TRBD2 (6 bases). The CDR3 is made up of 17 amino acids. Germline assignment: CDR1 LNHDA and CDR2 SQIVND (reference sequence). V gave up 4 bases and J gave up 0 bases, with 16 bases separating them.